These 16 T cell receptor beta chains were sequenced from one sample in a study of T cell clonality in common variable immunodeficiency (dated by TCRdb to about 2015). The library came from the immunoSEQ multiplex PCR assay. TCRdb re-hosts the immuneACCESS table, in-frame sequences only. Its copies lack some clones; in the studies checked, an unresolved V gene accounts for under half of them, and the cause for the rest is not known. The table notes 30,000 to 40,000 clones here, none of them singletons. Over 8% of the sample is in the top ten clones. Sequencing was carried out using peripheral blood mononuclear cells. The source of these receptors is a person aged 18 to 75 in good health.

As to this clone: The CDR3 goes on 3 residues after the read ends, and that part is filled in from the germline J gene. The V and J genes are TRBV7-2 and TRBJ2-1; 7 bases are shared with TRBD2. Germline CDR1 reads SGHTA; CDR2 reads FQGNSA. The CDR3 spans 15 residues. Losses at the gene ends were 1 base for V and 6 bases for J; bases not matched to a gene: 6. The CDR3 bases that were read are TGTGCCAGCAGCTTAGGGATAGCGGGCCCCAATGAG. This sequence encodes CASSLGIAGPNE. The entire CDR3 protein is CASSLGIAGPNEQFF. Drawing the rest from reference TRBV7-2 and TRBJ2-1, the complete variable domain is GAGVSQSPSNKVTEKGKDVELRCDPISGHTALYWYRQSLGQGLEFLIYFQGNSAPDKSGLPSDRFSAERTGGSVSTLTIQRTQQEDSAVYLCASSLGIAGPNEQFFGPGTRLTVL.

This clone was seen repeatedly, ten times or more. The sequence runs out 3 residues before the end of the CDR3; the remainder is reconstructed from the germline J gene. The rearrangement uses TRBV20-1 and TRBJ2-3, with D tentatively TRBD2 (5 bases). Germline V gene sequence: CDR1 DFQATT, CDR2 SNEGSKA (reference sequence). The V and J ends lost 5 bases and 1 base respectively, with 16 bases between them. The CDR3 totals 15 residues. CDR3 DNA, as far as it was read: TGCAGTGCTTACAGCGGAACAAGCCGCACAGATACG. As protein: CSAYSGTSRTDT. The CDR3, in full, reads CSAYSGTSRTDTQYF.

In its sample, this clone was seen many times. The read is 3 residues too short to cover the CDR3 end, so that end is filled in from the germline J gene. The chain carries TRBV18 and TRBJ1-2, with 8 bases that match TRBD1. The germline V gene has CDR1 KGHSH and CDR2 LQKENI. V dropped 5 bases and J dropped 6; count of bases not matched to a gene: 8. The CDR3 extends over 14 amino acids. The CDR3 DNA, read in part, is TGTGCCAGCTCATTTCAGGGGGCAGAGAATGGC. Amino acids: CASSFQGAENG. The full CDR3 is CASSFQGAENGYTF.

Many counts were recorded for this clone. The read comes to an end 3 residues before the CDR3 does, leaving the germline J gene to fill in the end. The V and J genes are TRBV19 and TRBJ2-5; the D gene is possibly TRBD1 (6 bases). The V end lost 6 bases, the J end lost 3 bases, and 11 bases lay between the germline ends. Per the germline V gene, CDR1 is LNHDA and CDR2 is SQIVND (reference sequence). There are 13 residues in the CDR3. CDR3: CASSGTNEETQYF. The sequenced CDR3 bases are TGTGCCAGTAGCGGGACAAATGAAGAGACC.

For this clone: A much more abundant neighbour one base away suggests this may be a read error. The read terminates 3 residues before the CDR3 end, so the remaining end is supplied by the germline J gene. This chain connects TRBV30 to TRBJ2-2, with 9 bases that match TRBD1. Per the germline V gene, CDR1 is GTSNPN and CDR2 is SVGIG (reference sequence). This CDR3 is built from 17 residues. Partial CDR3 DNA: TGTGCCTGGAACCGGGACAGGGCGCTCTCTGGGGCCAACGTG. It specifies CAWNRDRALSGANV. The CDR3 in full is CAWNRDRALSGANVLFF.

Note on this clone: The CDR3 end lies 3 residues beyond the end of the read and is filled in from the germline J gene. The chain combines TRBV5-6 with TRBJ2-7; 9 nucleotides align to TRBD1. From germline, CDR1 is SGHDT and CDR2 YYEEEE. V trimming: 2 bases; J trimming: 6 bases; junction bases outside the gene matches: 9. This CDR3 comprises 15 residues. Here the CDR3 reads CASSLVDRGTGEQYF. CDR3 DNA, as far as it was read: TGTGCCAGCAGCTTAGTGGACAGGGGAACTGGCGAG.

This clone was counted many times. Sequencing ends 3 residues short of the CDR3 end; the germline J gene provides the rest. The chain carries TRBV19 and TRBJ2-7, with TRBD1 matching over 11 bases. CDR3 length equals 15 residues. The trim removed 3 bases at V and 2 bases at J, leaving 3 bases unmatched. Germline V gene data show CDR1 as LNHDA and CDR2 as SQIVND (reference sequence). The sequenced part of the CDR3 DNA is TGTGCCAGTAGTATTTCGGGACAGGGGGCCTACGAG. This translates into CASSISGQGAYE. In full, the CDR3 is CASSISGQGAYEQYF.

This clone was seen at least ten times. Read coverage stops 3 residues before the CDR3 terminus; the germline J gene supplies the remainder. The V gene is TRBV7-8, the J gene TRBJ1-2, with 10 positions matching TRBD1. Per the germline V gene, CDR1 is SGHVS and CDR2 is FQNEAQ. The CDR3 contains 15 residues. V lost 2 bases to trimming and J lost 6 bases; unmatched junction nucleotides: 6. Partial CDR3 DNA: TGTGCCAGCAGCTTAAGGCGGACAGGGGGGGATGGC. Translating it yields CASSLRRTGGDG. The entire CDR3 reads CASSLRRTGGDGYTF. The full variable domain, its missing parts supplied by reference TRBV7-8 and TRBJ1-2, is GAGVSQSPRYKVAKRGQDVALRCDPISGHVSLFWYQQALGQGPEFLTYFQNEAQLDKSGLPSDRFFAERPEGSVSTLKIQRTQQEDSAVYLCASSLRRTGGDGYTFGSGTRLTVV.

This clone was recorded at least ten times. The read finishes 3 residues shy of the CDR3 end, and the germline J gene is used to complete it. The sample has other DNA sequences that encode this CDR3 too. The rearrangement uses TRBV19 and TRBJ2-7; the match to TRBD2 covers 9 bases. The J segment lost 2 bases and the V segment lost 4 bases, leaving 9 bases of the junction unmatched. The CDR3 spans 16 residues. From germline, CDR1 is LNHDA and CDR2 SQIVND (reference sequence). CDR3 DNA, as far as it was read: TGTGCCAGTAGTAAAACGACAGCGGGAGGTACCTACGAG. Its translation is CASSKTTAGGTYE. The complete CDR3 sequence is CASSKTTAGGTYEQYF. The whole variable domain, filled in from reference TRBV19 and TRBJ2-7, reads DGGITQSPKYLFRKEGQNVTLSCEQNLNHDAMYWYRQDPGQGLRLIYYSQIVNDFQKGDIAEGYSVSREKKESFPLTVTSAQKNPTAFYLCASSKTTAGGTYEQYFGPGTRLTVT.

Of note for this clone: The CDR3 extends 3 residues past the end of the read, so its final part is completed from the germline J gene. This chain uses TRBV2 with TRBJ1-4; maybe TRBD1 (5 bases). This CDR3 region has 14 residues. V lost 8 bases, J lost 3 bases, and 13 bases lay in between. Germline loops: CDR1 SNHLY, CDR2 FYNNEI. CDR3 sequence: CASLAGEANEKLFF. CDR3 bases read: TGTGCCAGCCTGGCGGGGGAGGCTAATGAAAAA.

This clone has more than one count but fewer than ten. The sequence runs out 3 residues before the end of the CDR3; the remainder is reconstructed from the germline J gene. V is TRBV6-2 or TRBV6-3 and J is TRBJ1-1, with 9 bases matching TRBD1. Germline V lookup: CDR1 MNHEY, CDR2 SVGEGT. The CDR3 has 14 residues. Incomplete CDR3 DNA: TGTGCCAGCAGCTCGGACAGGGGAGCGGGGAAA. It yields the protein CASSSDRGAGK. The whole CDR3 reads CASSSDRGAGKAFF.

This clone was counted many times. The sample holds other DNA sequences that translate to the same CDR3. The CDR3 bases that were read are TGCGCCAGCAGCTTGGGGGCGCCCGGAAACACC. Translating it yields CASSLGAPGNT. The CDR3 reads in full as CASSLGAPGNTIYF. V and J are TRBV5-1 and TRBJ1-3, with unresolved D. The observed sequence ends 3 residues before the CDR3 terminus, with the missing tail filled in from the germline J gene. The germline V gene has CDR1 SGHRS and CDR2 YFSETQ. There are 14 residues in the CDR3. The ends were cut back, 0 bases at V and 4 bases at J, with 8 bases in the middle.

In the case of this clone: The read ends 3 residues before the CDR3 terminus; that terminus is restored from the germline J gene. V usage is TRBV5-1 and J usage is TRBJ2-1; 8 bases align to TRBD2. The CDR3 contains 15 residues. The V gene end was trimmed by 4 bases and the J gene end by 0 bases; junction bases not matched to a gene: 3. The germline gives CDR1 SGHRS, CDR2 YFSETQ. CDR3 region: CASSPGTSSYNEQFF. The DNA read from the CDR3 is TGCGCCAGCAGCCCCGGGACTAGCTCCTACAATGAG.

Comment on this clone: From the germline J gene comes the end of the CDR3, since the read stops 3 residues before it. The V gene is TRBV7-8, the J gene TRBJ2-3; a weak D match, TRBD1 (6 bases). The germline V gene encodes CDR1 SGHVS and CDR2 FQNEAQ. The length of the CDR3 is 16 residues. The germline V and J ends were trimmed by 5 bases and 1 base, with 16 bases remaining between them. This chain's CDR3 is CASSHQDRMGTDTQYF. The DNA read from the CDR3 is TGTGCCAGCAGCCACCAGGACAGAATGGGCACAGATACG.

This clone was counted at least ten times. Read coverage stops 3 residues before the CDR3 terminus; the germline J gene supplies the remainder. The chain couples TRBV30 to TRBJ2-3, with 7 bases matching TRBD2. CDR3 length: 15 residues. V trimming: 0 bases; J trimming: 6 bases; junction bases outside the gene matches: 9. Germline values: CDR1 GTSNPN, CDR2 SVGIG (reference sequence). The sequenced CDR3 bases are TGTGCCTGGAGTGTTGGGGGGAGGGCCTCTGATACG. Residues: CAWSVGGRASDT. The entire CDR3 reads CAWSVGGRASDTQYF.

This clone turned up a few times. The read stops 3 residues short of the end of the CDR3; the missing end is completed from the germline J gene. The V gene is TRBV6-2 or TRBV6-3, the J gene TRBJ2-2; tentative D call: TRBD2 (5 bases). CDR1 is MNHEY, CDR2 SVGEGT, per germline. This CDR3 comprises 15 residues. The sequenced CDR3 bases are TGTGCCAGCAGAGAGAGACGGGGTGAGGATGAAAAG. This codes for CASRERRGEDEK. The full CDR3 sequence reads CASRERRGEDEKLFF.